These 16 T cell receptor beta chains were sequenced from one sample in a study of cytotoxic CD8 clonotypes in ibrutinib-treated CLL. The repertoire was sequenced with immunoSEQ multiplex PCR; TCRdb's copy has only in-frame clones and lacks some. Of 150,000 to 250,000 clones listed, approximately 72% are singletons. This specimen consisted of PBMCs, obtained after 24 months of ibrutinib treatment. Receptors were obtained from a human donor with chronic lymphocytic leukemia.

In this sample, this clone turned up a few times. The gene calls are TRBV9 and TRBJ1-2; 8 bases are a match to TRBD1. Germline V CDR1 and CDR2: SGDLS, YYNGEE. Trimming at V came to 4 bases and at J to 4 bases, leaving 3 bases not matched to a gene. The CDR3 sequence is 13 residues long. The CDR3 sequence: CASSPGQGYGYTF. The DNA of the CDR3 is TGTGCCAGCAGCCCAGGACAGGGCTATGGCTACACCTTC.

The chain recombines TRBV9 with TRBJ1-5; D is ambiguous. Germline values: CDR1 SGDLS, CDR2 YYNGEE. CDR3 length equals 13 residues. Trimming took 0 bases from V and 1 from J, leaving 2 bases between them. The CDR3: CASSVESNQPQHF. The CDR3 DNA reads as TGTGCCAGCAGCGTAGAAAGCAATCAGCCCCAGCATTTT.

This clone was recorded only once. The V call is TRBV27, the J call TRBJ2-3, with TRBD2 identical over 13 bases. V shed 5 bases and J 5 bases; nucleotides not matched to a gene: 7. The CDR3 runs to 16 residues. Germline V gives CDR1 MNHEY, CDR2 SMNVEV (reference sequence). CDR3 bases: TGTGCCAGCAGTCCTCTAGGACTAGCGGGAGAAGATACGCAGTATTTT. It is translated as CASSPLGLAGEDTQYF.

V usage is TRBV6-6 and J usage is TRBJ2-7, with D perhaps TRBD2 (6 bases). The V gene's germline CDR1 is MNHNY and CDR2 SVGAGI (reference sequence). V lost 5 bases and J 5 bases, leaving 13 bases between the germline ends. The CDR3 extends over 13 amino acids. In nucleotides, the CDR3 is TGTGCCAGCAGTCCCGGAGGGGAGGACGAGCAGTACTTC. It encodes CASSPGGEDEQYF.

This clone appeared a few times. One end of the junction is discordant with germline, which a read error may explain. The same CDR3 also results from other DNA sequences found in this sample. J is TRBJ2-3 and V is TRBV7-8; D unclear. Germline CDR1 and CDR2: SGHVS and FQNEAQ. There are 11 residues in the CDR3. In DNA, the CDR3 is TGTGCCAGCAGCCTAGCAGATACGCAGTATTTT. Translation gives CASSLADTQYF.

This clone has only one observation. The gene calls are TRBV28 and TRBJ2-3; a possible D gene is TRBD1 (6 bases). Between the trimmed V and J ends, which lost 7 bases and 2 bases, there was a span of 19 bases. CDR1 and CDR2 (germline): MDHEN, SYDVKM. This CDR3 has 16 amino acids. DNA of the CDR3: TGTGCCAGCACCCAAGGACAGCAACGATTCACAGATACGCAGTATTTT. Protein sequence: CASTQGQQRFTDTQYF.

The V and J genes are TRBV5-1 and TRBJ2-7, with D possibly TRBD1 on 6 matching bases. V shed 4 bases and J shed 1 base, with 21 bases lying between them. The CDR3 loop spans 17 amino acids. Germline V gene lookup returns CDR1 SGHRS and CDR2 YFSETQ. Written as DNA, the CDR3 is TGCGCCAGCAGCAGAAGTAACAGGGTTTGGGCTTCCTACGAGCAGTACTTC. Translated, it gives CASSRSNRVWASYEQYF.

The chain combines TRBV19 with TRBJ2-1, with 9 nucleotides matching TRBD2. After removal of 7 bases from V and 2 bases from J, the junction contained 24 bases not matched to a gene. Germline V gene sequence: CDR1 LNHDA, CDR2 SQIVND (reference sequence). The CDR3 totals 21 residues. CDR3 in amino acids: CASNDIPPIIAGDFPYNEQFF. DNA of the CDR3: TGTGCCAGTAATGATATCCCCCCTATTATAGCGGGAGATTTCCCCTACAATGAGCAGTTCTTC.

This chain links TRBV6-5 with TRBJ2-1; TRBD2 matches 8 bases. Germline trimming cut 0 bases from V and 16 bases from J; bases unmatched to any gene: 8. Germline CDR1 is MNHEY and CDR2 is SVGAGI. This CDR3 has 13 amino acids. In nucleotides, the CDR3 is TGTGCCAGCAGTTACTCCAGCGGGGGCTTCCTTTTCTTC. This translates into CASSYSSGGFLFF.

CDR3 bases: TGTGCCAGCAGCCAAGCGTCACTAGCGGCGAGCTCCTACGAGCAGTACTTC. Amino acid sequence: CASSQASLAASSYEQYF. This rearrangement joins TRBV4-2 to TRBJ2-7; 8 bases match TRBD2. Germline CDR1 is LGHNA and CDR2 is YNFKEQ. The CDR3 contains 17 residues. V was clipped by 1 base and J by 0 bases; unmatched bases: 8.

The chain recombines TRBV5-4 with TRBJ1-2; no definite D call. Germline CDR1 reads SGHNT; CDR2 reads YYREEE (reference sequence). V was pared by 4 bases and J by 4 bases, with 11 bases between. The CDR3 extends over 13 amino acids. CDR3 loop: CASSPVGAYGYTF. CDR3 coding DNA: TGTGCCAGCAGCCCCGTCGGAGCCTATGGCTACACCTTC. The variable domain in full, completed from reference TRBV5-4 and TRBJ1-2, reads ETGVTQSPTHLIKTRGQQVTLRCSSQSGHNTVSWYQQALGQGPQFIFQYYREEENGRGNFPPRFSGLQFPNYSSELNVNALELDDSALYLCASSPVGAYGYTFGSGTRLTVV.

The rearrangement links TRBV4-3 to TRBJ1-2, with D perhaps TRBD1 (5 bases). CDR3 length equals 14 residues. The germline CDR1 and CDR2 sequences are LGHNA and YSLEER. Deletions cut 1 base from V and 8 bases from J, with 14 bases between. This chain's CDR3 is CASSQATDMLGYTF. The CDR3 DNA follows: TGCGCCAGCAGCCAAGCGACAGACATGCTCGGCTACACCTTC.

This clone was seen only once. V and J are TRBV28 and TRBJ2-4, with TRBD2 matching over 12 bases. Trimming cost V 2 bases and J 0 bases; bases outside gene matches: 5. CDR1 is MDHEN, CDR2 SYDVKM, per germline. This CDR3 has 18 amino acids. Here the CDR3 reads CASSLLGLAGLAKNIQYF. CDR3 nucleotides: TGTGCCAGCAGTTTACTTGGACTAGCGGGACTAGCCAAAAACATTCAGTACTTC.

In its sample, this clone was seen a few times. The chain is built from TRBV28 and TRBJ1-1; D not resolved. Looked up from germline, CDR1 is MDHEN and CDR2 is SYDVKM. The V end lost 6 bases, the J end lost 1 base, and 12 bases lay between the germline ends. This CDR3 has 14 amino acids. CDR3 sequence reads: CASRLGTQNTEAFF. The CDR3 DNA sequence: TGTGCCAGCAGACTGGGAACTCAGAACACTGAAGCTTTCTTT. The full variable domain, in which reference TRBV28 and TRBJ1-1 provide the parts outside the CDR3, is DVKVTQSSRYLVKRTGEKVFLECVQDMDHENMFWYRQDPGLGLRLIYFSYDVKMKEKGDIPEGYSVSREKKERFSLILESASTNQTSMYLCASRLGTQNTEAFFGQGTRLTVV.

V is TRBV28 and J is TRBJ2-5; TRBD2 matches 8 bases. The trim removed 5 bases at V and 10 bases at J, leaving 12 bases unmatched. This CDR3 comprises 14 residues. The germline CDR1 and CDR2 sequences are MDHEN and SYDVKM. The CDR3 sequence is CASSQTGTRWLQYF. The CDR3 DNA is TGTGCCAGCAGTCAGACCGGGACTAGATGGCTCCAGTACTTC.

The genes are TRBV27 and TRBJ2-1; 12 nucleotides agree with TRBD2. V lost 7 bases and J lost 0; bases outside the gene matches: 4. Per germline, CDR1 MNHEY and CDR2 SMNVEV (reference sequence). CDR3 size: 16 residues. CDR3 in DNA: TGTGCCAGCACCGGGACTAGCGGGTACTCCTACAATGAGCAGTTCTTC. This codes for CASTGTSGYSYNEQFF.